Reported below is one TCR beta chain. Antigen: not known. This entry comes from a study of vaccination and CD4 T cells after COVID-19. Findings and limits, study-wide: The study found median SARS-CoV-2-reactive clonotypes rising from approximately 21 to 40, not significantly.

Treatment described: roughly nine-day PBMC culture with coronavirus spike peptide pools or control peptides (ViraFEST assay). The Oncomine TCR Beta short-read assay was applied to DNA of cultured CD4+ T cells. Using the QIAamp micro DNA kit, genomic DNA was extracted from the CD4+ T cells that had been cultured. TCRdb passed the PCR reads through MiXCR, listing each CDR3 protein once. This table has some 10,000 distinct CDR3 sequences, around 73% appearing once. Germline V gives CDR1 DFQATT, CDR2 SNEGSKA (reference sequence). V was shortened by 6 bases and J by 5 bases, with 16 bases between the two germline ends. The CDR3 has 13 residues.

Material for sequencing was CD4+ T cells from blood, cultured in vitro. This TCR came from a human donor who had recovered from COVID-19. The rearrangement joins TRBV20-1 to TRBJ2-5; D is tentatively TRBD1 or TRBD2 (6 bases each). The CDR3 DNA reads as TGCAGTGCCCCGAGGAGGGGGACGGAGACCCAGTACTTC. Translated: CSAPRRGTETQYF.